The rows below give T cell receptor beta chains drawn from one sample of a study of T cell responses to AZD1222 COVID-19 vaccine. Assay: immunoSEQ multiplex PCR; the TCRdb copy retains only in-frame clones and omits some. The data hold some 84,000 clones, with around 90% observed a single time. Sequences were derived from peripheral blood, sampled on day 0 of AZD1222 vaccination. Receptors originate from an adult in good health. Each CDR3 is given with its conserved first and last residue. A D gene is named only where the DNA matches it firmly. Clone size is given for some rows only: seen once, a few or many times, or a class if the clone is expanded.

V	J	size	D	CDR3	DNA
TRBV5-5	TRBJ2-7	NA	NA	CASSSPNHYEQYF	TGTGCCAGCAGCTCACCCAACCATTACGAGCAGTACTTC
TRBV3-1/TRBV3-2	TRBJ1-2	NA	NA	CASSQHPYGYTF	TGTGCCAGCAGCCAACACCCGTATGGCTACACCTTC
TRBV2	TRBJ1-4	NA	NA	CASSAEVATNEKLFF	TGTGCCAGCAGCGCGGAGGTTGCAACTAATGAAAAACTGTTTTTT
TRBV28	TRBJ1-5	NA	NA	CASSPHRQGIGQPQHF	TGTGCCAGCAGTCCCCACCGGCAGGGTATTGGTCAGCCCCAGCATTTT
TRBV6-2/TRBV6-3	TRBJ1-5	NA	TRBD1	CASSSPGGGARQPQHF	TGTGCCAGCAGTTCCCCGGGAGGGGGCGCAAGACAGCCCCAGCATTTT
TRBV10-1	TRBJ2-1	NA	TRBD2	CASSEDGTSRRSYNEQFF	TGCGCCAGCAGCGAGGATGGGACTAGCCGACGCTCCTACAATGAGCAGTTCTTC
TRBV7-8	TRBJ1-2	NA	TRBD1	CASSSNPGQGAGGYTF	TGTGCCAGCAGCTCCAACCCGGGACAGGGGGCGGGAGGCTACACCTTC
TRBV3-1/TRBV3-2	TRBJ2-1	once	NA	CASSQTRSSYNEQFF	TGTGCCAGCAGCCAGACTAGGAGCTCCTACAATGAGCAGTTCTTC
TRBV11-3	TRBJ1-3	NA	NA	CASSTTGTPGNTIYF	TGTGCCAGCAGCACAACCGGGACGCCTGGAAACACCATATATTTT
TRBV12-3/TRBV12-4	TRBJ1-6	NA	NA	CASSLGVRSLHF	TGTGCCAGCAGTTTAGGTGTTCGAAGCCTCCACTTT
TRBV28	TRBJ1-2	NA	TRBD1	CASRGTGGDGYTF	TGTGCCAGCAGGGGGACAGGGGGAGATGGCTACACCTTC
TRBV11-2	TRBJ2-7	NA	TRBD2	CASSSPGLALGEQYF	TGTGCCAGCAGCTCACCGGGACTAGCGCTGGGGGAGCAGTACTTC
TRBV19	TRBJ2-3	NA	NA	CASSIRRQTSTDTQYF	TGTGCCAGTAGTATTAGACGGCAAACTAGCACAGATACGCAGTATTTT
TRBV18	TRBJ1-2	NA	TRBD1	CASSATGDYGYTF	TGTGCCAGCTCAGCTACAGGGGACTATGGCTACACCTTC
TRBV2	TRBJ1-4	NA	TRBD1	CASSDRGLNEKLFF	TGTGCCAGCAGTGACAGGGGGCTTAATGAAAAACTGTTTTTT
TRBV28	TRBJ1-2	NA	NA	CASSLGRGDGYTF	TGTGCCAGCAGTTTAGGCAGGGGAGATGGCTACACCTTC
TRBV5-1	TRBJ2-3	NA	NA	CASSLDGTSTDTQYF	TGCGCCAGCAGCTTGGACGGGACTAGCACAGATACGCAGTATTTT
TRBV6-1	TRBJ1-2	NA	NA	CASSVGLYGYTF	TGTGCCAGCAGTGTTGGGCTTTATGGCTACACCTTC
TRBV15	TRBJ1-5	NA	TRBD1	CATSRDRRGQGEGSNQPQHF	TGTGCCACCAGCAGAGATCGCCGGGGACAGGGGGAAGGTAGTAATCAGCCCCAGCATTTT
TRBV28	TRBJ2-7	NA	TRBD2	CASSRGTSGRNYEQYF	TGTGCCAGCAGTAGGGGGACTAGCGGGAGGAACTACGAGCAGTACTTC
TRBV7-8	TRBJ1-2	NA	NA	CASSLETGGLGGYTF	TGTGCCAGCAGCTTAGAGACAGGCGGCCTGGGAGGCTACACCTTC
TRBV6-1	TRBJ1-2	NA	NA	CASSEGGRYGYTF	TGTGCCAGCAGTGAAGGAGGGCGCTATGGCTACACCTTC
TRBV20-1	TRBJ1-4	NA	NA	CSVEGNEKLFF	TGCAGTGTAGAAGGCAATGAAAAACTGTTTTTT
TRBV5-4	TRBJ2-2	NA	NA	CASSTRGSSTGELFF	TGTGCCAGCAGCACCCGGGGAAGCTCCACCGGGGAGCTGTTTTTT
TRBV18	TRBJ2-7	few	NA	CASSPDTSYEQYF	TGTGCCAGCTCACCGGACACCAGCTACGAGCAGTACTTC
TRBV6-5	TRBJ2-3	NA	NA	CASSYSGTDTQYF	TGTGCCAGCAGTTACTCAGGAACAGATACGCAGTATTTT
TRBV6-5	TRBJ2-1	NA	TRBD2	CASRRTSEHEQFF	TGTGCCAGCAGGAGGACTAGCGAACATGAGCAGTTCTTC
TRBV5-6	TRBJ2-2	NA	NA	CASSLISGELFF	TGTGCCAGCAGCTTGATATCGGGGGAGCTGTTTTTT
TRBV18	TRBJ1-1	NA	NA	CASSEAPEAFF	TGTGCCAGCTCGGAGGCACCTGAAGCTTTCTTT
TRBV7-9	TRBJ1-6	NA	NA	CASSAPADNSPLHF	TGTGCCAGCAGCGCCCCAGCTGATAATTCACCCCTCCACTTT
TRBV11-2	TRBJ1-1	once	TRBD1	CASSLVQGVRAFF	TGTGCCAGCAGCTTAGTACAGGGGGTACGTGCTTTCTTT
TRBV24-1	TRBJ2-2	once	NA	CATSASSRFPGELFF	TGTGCCACCAGTGCGTCTAGCCGTTTCCCCGGGGAGCTGTTTTTT
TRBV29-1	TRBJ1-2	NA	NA	CSVAGTYGYTF	TGCAGCGTTGCTGGGACCTATGGCTACACCTTC
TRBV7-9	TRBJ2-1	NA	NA	CASSLGDRSYNEQFF	TGTGCCAGCAGCTTAGGGGATCGCTCCTACAATGAGCAGTTCTTC
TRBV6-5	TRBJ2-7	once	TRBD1	CASSSGTGGYEQYF	TGTGCCAGCAGTTCTGGGACAGGGGGTTACGAGCAGTACTTC
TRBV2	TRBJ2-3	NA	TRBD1	CASTSDRGPGPSQYF	TGTGCCAGCACCTCGGACAGGGGGCCTGGCCCGTCGCAGTATTTT
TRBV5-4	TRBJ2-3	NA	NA	CASSLPGDTDTQYF	TGTGCCAGCAGCTTGCCTGGGGACACAGATACGCAGTATTTT
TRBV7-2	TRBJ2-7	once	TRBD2	CASSLAGGSSGTVYEQYF	TGTGCCAGCAGCTTAGCGGGTGGGTCTAGCGGGACAGTATACGAGCAGTACTTC
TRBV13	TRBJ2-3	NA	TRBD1	CASSPGTGVDTQYF	TGTGCCAGCAGCCCGGGGACAGGGGTAGATACGCAGTATTTT
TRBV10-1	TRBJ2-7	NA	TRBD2	CASKVELAGVIDEQYF	TGCGCCAGCAAGGTAGAACTAGCGGGAGTGATTGACGAGCAGTACTTC
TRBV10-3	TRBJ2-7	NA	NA	CAIRKGGDEQYF	TGTGCCATCAGAAAAGGAGGTGACGAGCAGTACTTC
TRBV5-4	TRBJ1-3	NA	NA	CASSLVGSGNTIYF	TGTGCCAGCAGCTTAGTGGGATCTGGAAACACCATATATTTT
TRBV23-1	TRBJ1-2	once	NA	CASTTNNGYTF	TGCGCCAGCACGACAAACAATGGCTACACCTTC
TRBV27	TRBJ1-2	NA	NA	CASARREPYGYTF	TGTGCCAGCGCCAGGAGGGAGCCCTATGGCTACACCTTC
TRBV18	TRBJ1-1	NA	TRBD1	CASSLNTGDGAFF	TGTGCCAGCTCACTAAATACAGGGGACGGAGCTTTCTTT
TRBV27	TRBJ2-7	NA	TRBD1	CASSHDSGGPSYEQYF	TGTGCCAGCAGTCACGACTCAGGGGGTCCTTCCTACGAGCAGTACTTC
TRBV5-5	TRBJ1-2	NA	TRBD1	CASSPRAGTGGINYGYTF	TGTGCCAGCAGCCCCAGAGCCGGGACAGGGGGCATTAACTATGGCTACACCTTC
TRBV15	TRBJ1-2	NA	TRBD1	CATSRDRGSYGYTF	TGTGCCACCAGCAGAGACAGGGGGTCTTATGGCTACACCTTC
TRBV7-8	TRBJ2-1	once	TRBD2	CASSEGLAGGLSAYNEQFF	TGTGCCAGCAGCGAGGGACTAGCGGGAGGTCTGTCGGCCTACAATGAGCAGTTCTTC
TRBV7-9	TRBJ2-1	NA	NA	CASSSRPHGKTYNEQFF	TGTGCCAGCAGCTCTAGACCTCACGGGAAGACCTACAATGAGCAGTTCTTC